This TCR beta chain was identified during a study of blood T cells in healthy people across ages. Caucasian, healthy and from Russia, the donors were aged between 6 and 90. Then a second PCR, running roughly 7 to 11 cycles, was carried out with a sample-barcoded 5' primer and a J-beta primer mix. From each sample, at least 2.5 million paired-end reads containing CDR3 were obtained. TCRdb re-analysed the 5' RACE reads in MiXCR, keeping a single row per CDR3 protein. The table lists about 1.4 million distinct CDR3 sequences, approximately 63% of them singletons, with 5% to 7% in the top ten. Study-wide results and caveats: A roughly linear fall in TCR beta diversity per million T cells was seen with increasing age. Long-lived donors exceeded aged donors in naive CD4+ cells and diversity.

This clonotype was observed a few times. The antigen remains unidentified. Germline V lookup: CDR1 MGHDK, CDR2 SYGVNS. The CDR3 covers 15 residues. Trimming shortened V by 3 bases and J by 6 bases, and 17 bases separated the two germline ends. Sequenced material: blood. This rearrangement joins TRBV25-1 to TRBJ1-2; possibly TRBD1 for D (6 bases). This receptor was taken from a man younger than 35 in good health. For the CDR3, the DNA is TGTGCCAGCAGTGAGGCACAGGGAGGTTACGATGGCTACACCTTC. Its protein is CASSEAQGGYDGYTF.